Presented here are 4 T cell receptor beta chains from one specimen sequenced in a study of T cells in narcolepsy. The method was immunoSEQ multiplex PCR; TCRdb's version includes in-frame clones alone and lacks a portion of them. The table shows fewer than 35,000 clones, with less than 85% occurring only once. Sequences were obtained from CD45RA- memory CD4+ T cells from PBMCs. Receptor source: a human donor with narcolepsy.

The rearrangement links TRBV28 to TRBJ1-1, with a tentative D call TRBD1 (5 bases). CDR1 and CDR2 from the germline V gene are MDHEN and SYDVKM. V was pared by 8 bases and J by 0 bases, with 13 bases between. The CDR3 has 14 amino acids. The CDR3 loop is CASGVGALNTEAFF. CDR3 DNA sequence: TGTGCCAGCGGAGTAGGGGCACTGAACACTGAAGCTTTCTTT.

V and J are TRBV5-4 and TRBJ2-3; D might be TRBD1 or TRBD2, each matching 6 bases. Germline V gene data show CDR1 as SGHNT and CDR2 as YYREEE (reference sequence). Trimming removed 5 bases at V and 5 bases at J, with 18 bases between. This CDR3 spans 15 amino acids. The CDR3, as DNA: TGTGCCAGCAGACCCGGTGGGGGGCTTGAAGATACGCAGTATTTT. The encoded protein is CASRPGGGLEDTQYF.

In this sample, this clone turned up once. The chain uses TRBV29-1 and TRBJ1-5, with a weak D call TRBD1 (5 bases). V lost 3 bases and J 6 bases, leaving 12 bases between the germline ends. CDR3 length: 13 residues. Germline CDR1 and CDR2: SQVTM and ANQGSEA. The CDR3 DNA is TGCAGCGTTGATTATGGGCAGGGTCAGCCCCAGCATTTT. It encodes CSVDYGQGQPQHF.

Only one count was recorded for this clone. This rearrangement joins TRBV2 to TRBJ1-1; 8 bases agree with TRBD1. The V and J ends lost 5 bases and 5 bases, in that order; junction bases with no gene match: 7. CDR3 length: 14 amino acids. Germline V gene data show CDR1 as SNHLY and CDR2 as FYNNEI. The CDR3 sequence: CASSPQGAKTEAFF. CDR3 sequence (DNA): TGTGCCAGCAGTCCGCAGGGGGCTAAAACTGAAGCTTTCTTT.